This entry is about one T cell receptor beta chain. The entry originates in a study of blood T cell repertoires in COVID-19. Only in-frame clones appear in the TCRdb table, and some are missing; sequencing was by immunoSEQ multiplex PCR. The sample comprises 300,000 or so clones, roughly 86% of which are singletons, and about 1.6% rests with the top ten. CDR3 size: 15 residues. Trimming cost V 3 bases and J 9 bases; bases outside gene matches: 9. Germline assignment: CDR1 KGHSH and CDR2 LQKENI. Sequencing was carried out using peripheral blood. The gene calls are TRBV18 and TRBJ2-1; 9 bases align to TRBD2. The TCR sequence derives from a woman aged 45-65 years with acute or convalescent COVID-19. The CDR3 loop reads CASSPEIAGEGEQFF. CDR3 sequence (DNA): TGTGCCAGCTCACCGGAGATAGCGGGAGAAGGTGAGCAGTTCTTC.